These T cell receptor beta chains were read from a single sample in a study of blood T cell repertoires in COVID-19. Sequencing used immunoSEQ multiplex PCR; TCRdb keeps in-frame clones, though not all of them. The sample holds approximately 180,000 clones, roughly 84% seen once. The source material was peripheral blood. These receptors were obtained from a woman aged 40 to 50 with COVID-19, enrolled during active disease. The CDR3 runs from the conserved cysteine through the conserved F or W. Fields, in order: D gene, clone size, J gene, V gene, CDR3 DNA, CDR3 protein. A D gene is named only where the DNA matches it firmly. Clone size is stated in some rows and not others, as once, few, many or a class when expanded.

TRBD2 | NA | TRBJ2-2 | TRBV19 | TGTGCCAGTAGTATATGGGGTAGCGGGAGAGAGAACACCGGGGAGCTGTTTTTT | CASSIWGSGRENTGELFF
NA | NA | TRBJ1-2 | TRBV28 | TGTGCCAGCACCCCGACAGGCGGCTATGGCTACACCTTC | CASTPTGGYGYTF
TRBD1 | NA | TRBJ2-7 | TRBV6-5 | TGTGCCAGCAGTTACTCCAGGGGGCGTATGGAGTACTTC | CASSYSRGRMEYF
NA | few | TRBJ1-1 | TRBV19 | TGTGCCAGTAGTATAGCGGGGGACACTGAAGCTTTCTTT | CASSIAGDTEAFF
NA | NA | TRBJ1-2 | TRBV11-2 | TGTGCCAGCATCAAGGACAGAAACTATGGCTACACCTTC | CASIKDRNYGYTF
TRBD1 | NA | TRBJ1-5 | TRBV29-1 | TGCAGCGTTGGGACAGGTGGTCAGCCCCAGCATTTT | CSVGTGGQPQHF
NA | NA | TRBJ1-6 | TRBV7-9 | TGTGCCAGCAGCCCAGAGCGGGCCAATTCACCCCTCCACTTT | CASSPERANSPLHF
TRBD2 | NA | TRBJ2-1 | TRBV28 | TGTGCCAGCAGAACTAGCGGGAGCACCAATGAGCAGTTCTTC | CASRTSGSTNEQFF
NA | NA | TRBJ1-2 | TRBV28 | TGTGCCATTTTGGGGGGGCGCATCTATGGCTACACCTTC | CAILGGRIYGYTF
NA | NA | TRBJ1-2 | TRBV27 | TGTGCCAGCAGTCCCCAGGGTAGGGAACTCTATGGCTACACCTTC | CASSPQGRELYGYTF
NA | NA | TRBJ2-5 | TRBV11-2 | TGTGCCAGCAGCCCCCTGGAGGGACAGTACCAAGAGACCCAGTACTTC | CASSPLEGQYQETQYF
NA | once | TRBJ1-5 | TRBV2 | TGTGCCAGTGGGTCTCGCGGGCGGAGTTATCAGCCCCAGCATTTT | CASGSRGRSYQPQHF
TRBD2 | NA | TRBJ2-2 | TRBV25-1 | TGTGCCAGCAGTCCAGCGGGAGGGCCGAACACCGGGGAGCTGTTTTTT | CASSPAGGPNTGELFF
TRBD1 | NA | TRBJ2-1 | TRBV5-5 | TGTGCCAGCAGCTTGAGGGGGCCAGGGGGCAACAATGAGCAGTTCTTC | CASSLRGPGGNNEQFF
TRBD1 | NA | TRBJ1-5 | TRBV4-1 | TGCGCCAGCAGCCAAGGCCCTACAGGGGATCAGCCCCAGCATTTT | CASSQGPTGDQPQHF
NA | NA | TRBJ1-5 | TRBV2 | TGTGCCAGCAGTGAAGGGGAGTCCGGCAATCAGCCCCAGCATTTT | CASSEGESGNQPQHF
TRBD2 | NA | TRBJ2-1 | TRBV11-3 | TGTGCCAGCAGTTCGAGCGGGAGCTCCTACAATGAGCAGTTCTTC | CASSSSGSSYNEQFF
TRBD2 | NA | TRBJ2-1 | TRBV9 | TGTGCCAGCACCCTTGGGACTAGCGGGTCCCTTGTCAATGAGCAGTTCTTC | CASTLGTSGSLVNEQFF
TRBD2 | NA | TRBJ2-7 | TRBV7-3 | TGTGCCAGCAGCCCCGCTTCCGCGGGAGTGTCCGAGCAGTACTTC | CASSPASAGVSEQYF
TRBD1 | NA | TRBJ2-7 | TRBV7-2 | TGTGCCAGCAGCGTACGGACGGGACAGGGCTACGAGCAGTACTTC | CASSVRTGQGYEQYF
NA | many | TRBJ1-1 | TRBV27 | TGTGCCAGCAGTTGGTCCCAGGACACGGCAGCTTTCTTT | CASSWSQDTAAFF
TRBD2 | few | TRBJ2-5 | TRBV24-1 | TGTGCCACCAGTGAAGGTAGCGGGGGGTTTGGAGAGACCCAGTACTTC | CATSEGSGGFGETQYF
NA | NA | TRBJ2-1 | TRBV24-1 | TGTGCCACCAGTGATTTTCCGGGGGTCAGCTCCTACAATGAGCAGTTCTTC | CATSDFPGVSSYNEQFF
NA | NA | TRBJ1-2 | TRBV19 | TGTGCCAGTAGTATGGGGGGCTATGGCTACACCTTC | CASSMGGYGYTF
NA | NA | TRBJ1-5 | TRBV23-1 | TGCGCCAGCAGTCCCCCCAGACGGGAACAGCCCCAGCATTTT | CASSPPRREQPQHF
NA | few | TRBJ1-1 | TRBV7-8 | TGTGCCAGCAGCAAAAACAGGGCGAACACTGAAGCTTTCTTT | CASSKNRANTEAFF
NA | NA | TRBJ1-2 | TRBV6-5 | TGTGCCAGCCTCGTTACAGGGTCGGGTGGCTACACCTTC | CASLVTGSGGYTF
NA | NA | TRBJ1-3 | TRBV7-2 | TGTGCCAGCAGCTTACAGGGGTGGGGAAACACCATATATTTT | CASSLQGWGNTIYF
NA | few | TRBJ2-5 | TRBV11-2 | TGTGCCAGCAGCCAAGCAGGGTCCCAAGAGACCCAGTACTTC | CASSQAGSQETQYF
TRBD2 | once | TRBJ2-3 | TRBV15 | TGTGCCACCAGCAGAGATCAGAATAGTGCTAGCGCGGGGGATTTT | CATSRDQNSASAGDF
TRBD1 | NA | TRBJ1-3 | TRBV28 | TGTGCCAGCAGTCCCTCCGGGACAGGGGAGTCTGGAAACACCATATATTTT | CASSPSGTGESGNTIYF
TRBD2 | NA | TRBJ2-1 | TRBV3-1/TRBV3-2 | TGTGCCAGCGCCGCCGGGGCTAGCGGGAGGGATGAGCAGTTCTTC | CASAAGASGRDEQFF
NA | NA | TRBJ1-1 | TRBV10-1 | TGCGCCAGCAGCCTTGGACAGACGAACACTGAAGCTTTCTTT | CASSLGQTNTEAFF
NA | NA | TRBJ2-7 | TRBV5-6 | TGTGCCAGCAGCTTGCGTAACAGGGTTGACGAGCAGTACTTC | CASSLRNRVDEQYF
TRBD1 | NA | TRBJ1-3 | TRBV10-3 | TGTGCCAACGCACCCGGGACAGAAGAAAACACCATATATTTT | CANAPGTEENTIYF
TRBD2 | NA | TRBJ2-3 | TRBV11-2 | TGTGCCAGCAGCCTTTGGGCAGCGGGAGCCCTCACAGATACGCAGTATTTT | CASSLWAAGALTDTQYF
TRBD1 | few | TRBJ1-6 | TRBV7-2 | TGTGCCAGCAGCTTAGTAACGAGGGGACAGGGGAATTCACCCCTCCACTTT | CASSLVTRGQGNSPLHF
TRBD1 | NA | TRBJ1-1 | TRBV19 | TGTGCCAGTAGTCTCACAGGGGGCACTGAAGCTTTCTTT | CASSLTGGTEAFF
TRBD2 | NA | TRBJ2-1 | TRBV28 | TGTGCCAGCAATCCGGGAGGGCCGGGGAATGAGCAGTTCTTC | CASNPGGPGNEQFF
NA | NA | TRBJ2-1 | TRBV27 | TGTGCCAGCTGGATGGGCTATGAGCAGTTCTTC | CASWMGYEQFF
TRBD1 | NA | TRBJ1-5 | TRBV6-4 | TGTGCCAGCAGTGACAGGGACAGGTGTTATAGCAATCAGCCCCAGCATTTT | CASSDRDRCYSNQPQHF
NA | once | TRBJ1-2 | TRBV3-1/TRBV3-2 | TGTGCCAGCAGCCAAGACTCCGGGGGTAACTATGGCTACACCTTC | CASSQDSGGNYGYTF
NA | NA | TRBJ2-7 | TRBV7-9 | TGTGCCAGCAGCTGGCCTGCTGGTGGCTACGAGCAGTACTTC | CASSWPAGGYEQYF
NA | NA | TRBJ1-3 | TRBV10-3 | TGTGCCATCAGTGACGAGGTTTTGATATATTTT | CAISDEVLIYF
NA | NA | TRBJ1-5 | TRBV10-3 | TGTGCCATCAGTGTGCGGGGGGATCAGCCCCAGCATTTT | CAISVRGDQPQHF
TRBD2 | NA | TRBJ2-1 | TRBV4-1 | TGCGCCAGCAGCCTGGGGGGGTGGAAGTTCAATGAGCAGTTCTTC | CASSLGGWKFNEQFF
NA | NA | TRBJ1-2 | TRBV28 | TGTGCCAGCAGTTTACGAGGGGGCTATGGCTACACCTTC | CASSLRGGYGYTF
TRBD1 | NA | TRBJ1-2 | TRBV6-5 | TGTGCCAGCAGTACAGGGGTTAACTATGGCTACACCTTC | CASSTGVNYGYTF